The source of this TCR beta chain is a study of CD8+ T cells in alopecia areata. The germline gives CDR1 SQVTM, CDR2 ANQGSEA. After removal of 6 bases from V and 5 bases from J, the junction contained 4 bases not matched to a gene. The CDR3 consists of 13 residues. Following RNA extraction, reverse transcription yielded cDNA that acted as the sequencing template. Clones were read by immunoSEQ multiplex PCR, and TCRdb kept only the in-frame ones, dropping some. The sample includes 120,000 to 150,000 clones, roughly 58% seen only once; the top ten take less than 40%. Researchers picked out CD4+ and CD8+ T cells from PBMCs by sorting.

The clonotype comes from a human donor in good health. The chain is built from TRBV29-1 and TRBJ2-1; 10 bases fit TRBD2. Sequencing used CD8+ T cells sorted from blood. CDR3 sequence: CSVDLAGDNEQFF. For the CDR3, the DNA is TGCAGCGTCGACCTAGCGGGAGACAATGAGCAGTTCTTC.